The sequence of this TCR beta chain was determined in a study of regulatory T cells in long-lasting Graves disease. Study at large: Graves' patients who were just diagnosed had used antithyroid drugs for under 3 months.

Time point defined: newly diagnosed GD, antithyroid drugs for less than 3 months. Extracted PBMC RNA gave rise to the TCR library. Recruitment took place at an endocrinology department in Xi'an, China. The table lists this clonotype with many counts. Arm-PCR of CDR3 regions with iRepertoire HTBI primers generated TCR beta libraries. A single record per CDR3 protein comes from TCRdb applying MiXCR to the multiplex PCR reads. The sample carries approximately 250,000 distinct CDR3 sequences, about 18% recorded once. V lost 3 bases and J 4 bases, leaving 6 bases between the germline ends. This CDR3 region has 12 residues. CDR1 SGHDN and CDR2 FVKESK come from the germline V gene.

The source is a female donor with Graves disease. The V and J genes are TRBV14 and TRBJ2-5; D remains unclear. The sequences come from peripheral blood mononuclear cells (PBMCs), collected at new diagnosis, from a patient treated with antithyroid drugs. The CDR3 DNA sequence: TGTGCCAGCAGCCACGTTCGAGAGACCCAGTACTTC. Its translation is CASSHVRETQYF.